Reported below is one T cell receptor beta chain. Its antigen is unidentified. During colonoscopy, one to two rectal pinch biopsies were collected. The source of the sample is a study of pediatric ulcerative colitis. General observations from the study: Total lymphocyte DNA, not sorted subsets, was the template.

Method: immunoSEQ multiplex PCR; TCRdb's copy keeps in-frame clones and lacks some. This sample has roughly 49,000 clones, with around 78% found just once. V shed 9 bases and J shed 0 bases, with 12 bases lying between them. CDR3 length: 13 residues. Germline CDR1 is SGHKS and CDR2 is YYEKEE (reference sequence). This clonotype originated in a girl between 5 and 17 years old with moderate ulcerative colitis. Material: gut tissue. The chain links TRBV5-5 to TRBJ1-1, with D maybe TRBD1 (5 bases). DNA of the CDR3: TGTGCCACCCAGGGAGGGATGAACACTGAAGCTTTCTTT. Translation: CATQGGMNTEAFF.